Here is one T cell receptor (beta chain) with its context. The sample originates from a study of blood T cell repertoires in COVID-19. Study-level information: From the United States, Italy and Spain came samples of acute and convalescent COVID-19. The cDNA or gDNA used as material had been derived from T cells, B-cell-depleted T cells, or PBMCs.

CDR3 length equals 13 residues. Germline CDR1 and CDR2: MDHEN and SYDVKM. V trimming: 9 bases; J trimming: 3 bases; junction bases outside the gene matches: 7. Methods used by the authors: Estimated nucleated cell counts came from reference gene primer amplification. This table comes from immunoSEQ multiplex PCR, and its TCRdb copy is limited to in-frame clones, with some not included. The V and J calls and clone size are taken from that table; D and trimming were inferred from the DNA. The table records some 20,000 clones, roughly 85% of them present only once. The sample was peripheral blood. The chain is built from TRBV28 and TRBJ1-2; TRBD1 aligns across 7 bases. The TCR comes from a woman aged 80 or older with active or convalescent COVID-19. CDR3 DNA sequence: TGTGCCAGTTGGGACAGTAGGTACTATGGCTACACCTTC. Its translation: CASWDSRYYGYTF.